These T cell receptor beta chains were read from a single sample in a study of blood T cell repertoires in COVID-19. Libraries were prepared by immunoSEQ multiplex PCR; TCRdb keeps only in-frame clonotypes and omits some of them. The sample has 250,000 to 300,000 clones, around 85% seen once; the top ten hold approximately 5.1%. The sequenced material came from peripheral blood. These receptors originate from a man aged 50 or older with active or convalescent COVID-19. The CDR3 runs from the conserved cysteine through the conserved F or W. The D gene is left open where the match is weak. Not all rows give a size; the values are once, few, many and, for expanded clones, a class.

J gene | V gene | clone size | D gene | CDR3 DNA | CDR3 protein
TRBJ2-1 | TRBV11-3 | once | TRBD2 | TGTGCCAGCAGTTCCAGCGGCGGGAGAAATGAGCAGTTCTTC | CASSSSGGRNEQFF
TRBJ1-1 | TRBV29-1 | . | . | TGCAGCGTTGCCCCGACAGGTTCAACTACTGAAGCTTTCTTT | CSVAPTGSTTEAFF
TRBJ2-7 | TRBV30 | . | . | TGTGCCTGGAGCACAGCCCCCTACGAGCAGTACTTC | CAWSTAPYEQYF
TRBJ1-1 | TRBV15 | . | TRBD1 | TGTGCCACCAGCATACGGACAGGGGGCGTCACTGAAGCTTTCTTT | CATSIRTGGVTEAFF
TRBJ1-4 | TRBV7-2 | . | TRBD1 | TGTGCCAGCAGCCCCAGGGGGAATGAAAAACTGTTTTTT | CASSPRGNEKLFF
TRBJ2-1 | TRBV3-1/TRBV3-2 | . | TRBD2 | TGTGCCAGCAGCCAAGATGGGGGATTGGCGGGAGGAGAGCAGTTCTTC | CASSQDGGLAGGEQFF
TRBJ2-5 | TRBV18 | . | . | TGTGCCAGCTCAGTCCCCGGGGGTCAAGAGACCCAGTACTTC | CASSVPGGQETQYF
TRBJ2-3 | TRBV10-1 | . | . | TGCGCCAGCAGTGAGTCTTCGCAGAGGACAGCAGATACGCAGTATTTT | CASSESSQRTADTQYF
TRBJ1-5 | TRBV2 | . | . | TGTGCCAGCAGTGGCCCCGGGGGTGGGCAGCCCCAGCATTTT | CASSGPGGGQPQHF
TRBJ2-3 | TRBV11-2 | once | . | TGTGCCAGCCAAAACGCAGGAGATACGCAGTATTTT | CASQNAGDTQYF
TRBJ2-7 | TRBV7-2 | few | . | TGTGCCAGCAGCTTAGCGTGGGGTCAAGGGGCCTACGAGCAGTACTTC | CASSLAWGQGAYEQYF
TRBJ1-1 | TRBV10-3 | . | . | TGTGCCATCAGTTTGGACAGAAACACTGAAGCTTTCTTT | CAISLDRNTEAFF
TRBJ2-1 | TRBV5-1 | . | . | TGCGCCAGCAGCTTACTAGGGCTCGGAGACAATGAGCAGTTCTTC | CASSLLGLGDNEQFF
TRBJ2-2 | TRBV7-9 | . | . | TGTGCCAGCAGCTTAGCCTACGGGGGTACGAACACCGGGGAGCTGTTTTTT | CASSLAYGGTNTGELFF
TRBJ2-7 | TRBV5-1 | . | . | TGCGCCAGCAGCTTGTTTGAGCGGGCAAGCTCCTACGAGCAGTACTTC | CASSLFERASSYEQYF
TRBJ2-1 | TRBV19 | . | . | TGTGCCAGTAGTATGGCCCTCGGGGTACAGAATGAGCAGTTCTTC | CASSMALGVQNEQFF
TRBJ2-7 | TRBV5-1 | . | TRBD1 | TGCGCCAGCAGCGCTGGACAGGGGGCGAGCTACGAGCAGTACTTC | CASSAGQGASYEQYF
TRBJ1-1 | TRBV25-1 | . | . | TGTGCCAGCAGTTCGGGGTGGGCAGGAGAAGCTTTCTTT | CASSSGWAGEAFF
TRBJ2-7 | TRBV3-1/TRBV3-2 | . | . | TGTGCCAGCAGCCAAAACGGCTACGAGCAGTACTTC | CASSQNGYEQYF
TRBJ2-2 | TRBV7-3 | . | TRBD1 | TGTGCCAGCAGGGCCGGGACAGCGAACACCGGGGAGCTGTTTTTT | CASRAGTANTGELFF
TRBJ2-1 | TRBV9 | . | TRBD1 | TGTGCCAGCAGCGTAGCCGGAAGGACAGGCCATGTTTACAATGAGCAGTTCTTC | CASSVAGRTGHVYNEQFF
TRBJ2-7 | TRBV27 | . | TRBD2 | TGTGCCAGCAGCCCCGGGACTAGCGGGAGGAAAGAGCAGTACTTC | CASSPGTSGRKEQYF
TRBJ2-2 | TRBV11-3 | . | . | TGTGCCAGCAGCTTAGAGTATGGCAGGGAGAACACCGGGGAGCTGTTTTTT | CASSLEYGRENTGELFF
TRBJ1-2 | TRBV12-3/TRBV12-4 | . | . | TGTGCCAGCTCTCCCGGGTTCGGCGGCTACACCTTC | CASSPGFGGYTF
TRBJ2-7 | TRBV6-6 | . | TRBD1 | TGTGCCAGCAGTTACTCAGGACAGGACTACGAGCAGTACTTC | CASSYSGQDYEQYF
TRBJ1-3 | TRBV12-3/TRBV12-4 | . | . | TGTGCCAGCAGTGGAGAAATTGGAAACACCATATATTTT | CASSGEIGNTIYF
TRBJ2-3 | TRBV5-4 | . | TRBD2 | TGTGCCAGCAGACACGGGACTAGCGGGAGTAGGAGGGATACGCAGTATTTT | CASRHGTSGSRRDTQYF
TRBJ1-2 | TRBV30 | . | . | TGTGCCTACGTCTCGAGCCCCTATGGCTACACCTTC | CAYVSSPYGYTF
TRBJ2-3 | TRBV28 | once | . | TGTGCCAGCAGCCCGGGACAGGGGGGGACTAGCGGCAACATTTACACAGATACGCAGTATTTT | CASSPGQGGTSGNIYTDTQYF
TRBJ1-4 | TRBV5-3 | . | TRBD1 | TGTGTCAGAAGCCTAGACAGGGGGGCTAATGAAAAACTGTTTTTT | CVRSLDRGANEKLFF
TRBJ2-3 | TRBV4-2 | . | TRBD2 | TGTGCCAGCAGCCAAGCGGGAGGGTCAGATACGCAGTATTTT | CASSQAGGSDTQYF
TRBJ2-3 | TRBV14 | . | TRBD2 | TGTGCCAGCAGCCAAGATCGTCCGGGACTAGCGGGAATGCGGGGCACAGATACGCAGTATTTT | CASSQDRPGLAGMRGTDTQYF
TRBJ2-7 | TRBV13 | . | TRBD2 | TGTGCCAGCAGCTTAGGCGGAGCTAGCGGGAGATACGAGCAGTACTTC | CASSLGGASGRYEQYF
TRBJ2-7 | TRBV13 | . | TRBD2 | TGTGCCAGCTGTGTAGGGGCTAGCGGCTTCTGCTACGAGCAGTACTTC | CASCVGASGFCYEQYF
TRBJ1-1 | TRBV7-9 | . | . | TGTGCCAGCAGCTTCCAGGGGCACACTGAAGCTTTCTTT | CASSFQGHTEAFF
TRBJ2-3 | TRBV28 | . | . | TGTGCCAGCAGTGCCGGGGGACAGTGGGGGCCGACGCAGTATTTT | CASSAGGQWGPTQYF
TRBJ1-1 | TRBV5-1 | . | TRBD1 | TGCGCCAGCAGCCTGAGGGAACCGGGACAGGGGGCTATTGGGGCTTTCTTT | CASSLREPGQGAIGAFF
TRBJ2-1 | TRBV27 | . | TRBD1 | TGTGCCAGCAGTTTAAGTCAGGGGGCTAATGAGCAGTTCTTC | CASSLSQGANEQFF
TRBJ2-7 | TRBV5-1 | . | TRBD2 | TGCGCCAGCAGCTTGTCGGCTAGCGGCTACGAGCAGTACTTC | CASSLSASGYEQYF
TRBJ2-5 | TRBV3-1/TRBV3-2 | . | TRBD1 | TGTGCCAGCAGCCAGACAGGGTTGGAGACCCAGTACTTC | CASSQTGLETQYF
TRBJ2-3 | TRBV7-3 | . | . | TGTGCCAGCAGCTTATTAGGGGACTTCTCAGATACGCAGTATTTT | CASSLLGDFSDTQYF
TRBJ2-1 | TRBV30 | . | . | TGTGCCTGGAGTGTTGTCGGCAATGAGCAGTTCTTC | CAWSVVGNEQFF
TRBJ1-5 | TRBV6-2/TRBV6-3 | . | . | TGTGCCAGCAGTTTGTCGGGGGGCGGTCAGCCCCAGCATTTT | CASSLSGGGQPQHF
TRBJ2-1 | TRBV27 | once | . | TGTGCCAGCAGTTCCGCCAGGGTGCGCCCCGGTGAGCAGTTCTTC | CASSSARVRPGEQFF
TRBJ1-2 | TRBV15 | . | . | TGTGCCACCAGCAGAGATTGGGGCGGCAACTATGGCTACACCTTC | CATSRDWGGNYGYTF
TRBJ1-2 | TRBV20-1 | . | . | TGCAGTGCTAGTTCACTTGAGTTTGGGAAGGACACAAATTATGGCTACACCTTC | CSASSLEFGKDTNYGYTF
TRBJ1-2 | TRBV20-1 | . | . | TGCAGTGCTAGTACAGCCTATGGCTACACCTTC | CSASTAYGYTF
TRBJ2-7 | TRBV6-6 | . | . | TGTGCCAGCGCCCGGGGGTCCCACTACGAGCAGTACTTC | CASARGSHYEQYF
TRBJ2-7 | TRBV6-2/TRBV6-3 | . | . | TGTGCCAGCAGTAAACGACAGACAGATCGAGAGTACTTC | CASSKRQTDREYF
TRBJ2-3 | TRBV7-6 | few | TRBD2 | TGTGCCAGCAGCTTAGCCGTTGCGGGAGCGGTAGATACGCAGTATTTT | CASSLAVAGAVDTQYF
TRBJ2-3 | TRBV30 | . | TRBD1 | TGTGCCTGGAACTTAGGACAGGGTACACTCGATACGCAGTATTTT | CAWNLGQGTLDTQYF
TRBJ2-2 | TRBV7-3 | once | . | TGTGCCAGCAGCTCCGACACCCCCGGGGAGCTGTTTTTT | CASSSDTPGELFF
TRBJ2-7 | TRBV28 | . | TRBD1 | TGTGCCAGCAGTCGGCCGGGGACAGGGGAGTACGAGCAGTACTTC | CASSRPGTGEYEQYF
TRBJ1-1 | TRBV2 | . | TRBD1 | TGTGCCAGCAGACCACAGGGGGCGACGGACACTGAAGCTTTCTTT | CASRPQGATDTEAFF
TRBJ2-5 | TRBV5-1 | . | . | TGCGCCAGCAGCTTGGTAGCCAGGGCAGAGGAGACCCAGTACTTC | CASSLVARAEETQYF
TRBJ2-7 | TRBV3-1/TRBV3-2 | . | TRBD2 | TGTGCCAGCAGCCAGACCCGGACTAGCGGGGGTCTCGAGCAGTACTTC | CASSQTRTSGGLEQYF
TRBJ2-7 | TRBV7-9 | . | . | TGTGCCAGCAGCGTAGAGGGGCGTCCAGGGGCGACCTACGAGCAGTACTTC | CASSVEGRPGATYEQYF
TRBJ1-2 | TRBV5-5 | few | TRBD1 | TGTGCCAGCAGCTTGATCGGACAGGGGACCTATGGCTACACCTTC | CASSLIGQGTYGYTF
TRBJ2-7 | TRBV7-6 | few | TRBD1 | TGTGCCAGCAGCTTAGCCGGGACAGGGGGCTACGAGCAGTACTTC | CASSLAGTGGYEQYF
TRBJ2-3 | TRBV6-6 | . | . | TGTGCCAGCAGTTACCCGAGTTCGGGAGAAGCGCAGTATTTT | CASSYPSSGEAQYF